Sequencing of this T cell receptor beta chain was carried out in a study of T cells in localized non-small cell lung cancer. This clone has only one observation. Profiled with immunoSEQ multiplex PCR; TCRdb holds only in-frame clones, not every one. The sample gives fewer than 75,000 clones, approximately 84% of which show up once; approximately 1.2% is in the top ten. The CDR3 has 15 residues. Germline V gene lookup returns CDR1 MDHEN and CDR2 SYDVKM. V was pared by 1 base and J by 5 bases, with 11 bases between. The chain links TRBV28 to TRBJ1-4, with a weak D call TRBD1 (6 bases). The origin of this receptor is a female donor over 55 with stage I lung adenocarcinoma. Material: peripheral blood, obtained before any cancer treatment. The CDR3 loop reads CASSLLKGGNEKLFF. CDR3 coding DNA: TGTGCCAGCAGTTTATTAAAGGGGGGGAATGAAAAACTGTTTTTT.